This entry concerns a single T cell receptor beta chain. The antigen is not known. The data belong to a study of T-cell reconstitution after alpha-beta-depleted transplantation in children. Findings of the study overall: Certain patients had high TCRbeta diversity at day 60, and it came from recipient T cells and thymic progenitors that survived.

A library of TCRbeta sequences, prepared with unique molecular identifiers, was generated. TCRdb reprocessed the PCR reads with MiXCR, giving one entry per CDR3 protein. Of about 580,000 distinct CDR3 sequences in the sample, roughly 23% were seen once. CDR1 DFQATT and CDR2 SNEGSKA come from the germline V gene (reference sequence). CDR3 size: 18 residues. V lost 4 bases and J 2 bases, leaving 23 bases between the germline ends. This chain uses TRBV20-1 with TRBJ2-2; TRBD2 might be the D (6 bases). Specimen: PBMCs, mostly from graft donor cells, collected 360 days after TCRalphabeta/CD19-depleted stem cell transplant. This TCR was recovered from a boy younger than two who had a stem cell transplant for acute myeloid leukemia, so the T cells may come from the graft donor. The CDR3 here is CSATVAPPRRGNTGELFF. The CDR3 DNA sequence: TGCAGTGCTACCGTGGCCCCCCCGAGGCGGGGTAACACCGGGGAGCTGTTTTTT.